This T cell receptor (beta chain) was captured by sequencing in a study of blood T cell repertoires in COVID-19. The table came from immunoSEQ multiplex PCR; TCRdb's copy has only in-frame clones and leaves some out. The table has about 260,000 clones, approximately 90% seen once; the top ten hold roughly 3.7%. The CDR3 consists of 16 residues. Germline values: CDR1 GTSNPN, CDR2 SVGIG (reference sequence). Between the trimmed V and J ends, which lost 0 bases and 0 bases, there was a span of 14 bases. Sequencing was carried out using peripheral blood. V usage is TRBV30 and J usage is TRBJ1-2, with D possibly matching TRBD1 (5 bases). This TCR was sampled from a middle-aged woman with acute or convalescent COVID-19. CDR3 sequence: CAWSVVRRQTNYGYTF. The CDR3 DNA reads TGTGCCTGGAGTGTCGTAAGGAGACAGACTAACTATGGCTACACCTTC.